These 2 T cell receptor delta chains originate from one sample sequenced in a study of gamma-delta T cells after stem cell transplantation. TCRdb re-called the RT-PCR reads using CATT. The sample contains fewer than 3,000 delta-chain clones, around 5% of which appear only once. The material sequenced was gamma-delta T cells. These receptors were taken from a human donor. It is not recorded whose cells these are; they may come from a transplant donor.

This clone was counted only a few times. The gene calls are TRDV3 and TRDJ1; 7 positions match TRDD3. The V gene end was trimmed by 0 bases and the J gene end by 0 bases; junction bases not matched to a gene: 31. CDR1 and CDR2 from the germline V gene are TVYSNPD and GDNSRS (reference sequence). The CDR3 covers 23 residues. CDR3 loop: CAFRPMFAPGRILGPPYTDKLIF. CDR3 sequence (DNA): TGTGCCTTTAGGCCCATGTTCGCCCCTGGTCGGATACTGGGGCCCCCGTACACCGATAAACTCATCTTT.

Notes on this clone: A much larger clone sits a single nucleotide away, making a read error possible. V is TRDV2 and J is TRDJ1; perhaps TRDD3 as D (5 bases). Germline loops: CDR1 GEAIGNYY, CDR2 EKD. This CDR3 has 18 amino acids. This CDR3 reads CACDTVQTGGRSADKPIF. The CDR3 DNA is TGTGCCTGTGACACCGTACAGACGGGGGGTAGGTCCGCCGATAAACCCATCTTT.